The entry that follows covers one TCR beta chain sequence. Its specificity is not known. CDR1 and CDR2 (germline): SNHLY, FYNNEI. CDR3 length: 14 residues. Trimming shortened V by 6 bases and J by 10 bases, and 19 bases separated the two germline ends. The source of the sample is a study of OX40 agonist ivuxolimab in advanced cancers. Study-wide background: Patients received ivuxolimab, an intravenous treatment, every 2 weeks at 0.01 to 10 mg/kg. General study points: More expanded clones were seen, on average, in CD8+ T cells than in CD4+. The study found among the lowest clonal expansion in partial responders at 0.1-3.0 mg/kg.

Here immunoSEQ multiplex PCR was the method, and the copy in TCRdb shows in-frame clones only, minus some. The sample includes over 55,000 clones, approximately 90% of them seen just once. The chain is built from TRBV2 and TRBJ2-1, with D perhaps TRBD1 (5 bases). The material was CD4+ or CD8+ T cells sorted from blood, obtained in a trial of the OX40 agonist ivuxolimab. The clonotype was recovered from an adult with an advanced solid tumor such as melanoma, head and neck, liver or kidney cancer. Written as DNA, the CDR3 is TGTGCCAGCAGCGCTGCCCTTTGGTCAGGGGAGCAGTTCTTC. Protein product: CASSAALWSGEQFF.